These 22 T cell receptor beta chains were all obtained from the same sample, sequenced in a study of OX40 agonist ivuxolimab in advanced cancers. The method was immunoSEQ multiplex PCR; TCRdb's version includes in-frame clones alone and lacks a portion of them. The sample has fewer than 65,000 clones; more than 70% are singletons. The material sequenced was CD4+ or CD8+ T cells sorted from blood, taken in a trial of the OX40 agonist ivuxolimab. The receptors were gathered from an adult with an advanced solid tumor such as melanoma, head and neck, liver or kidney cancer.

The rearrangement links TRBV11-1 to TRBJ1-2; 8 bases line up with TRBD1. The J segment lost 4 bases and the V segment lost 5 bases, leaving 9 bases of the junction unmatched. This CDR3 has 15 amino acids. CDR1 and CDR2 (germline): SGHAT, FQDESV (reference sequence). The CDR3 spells CASSPSDRAVYGYTF. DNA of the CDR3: TGTGCCAGCAGCCCATCGGACAGGGCGGTCTATGGCTACACCTTC. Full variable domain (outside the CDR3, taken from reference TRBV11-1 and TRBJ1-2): EAEVAQSPRYKITEKSQAVAFWCDPISGHATLYWYRQILGQGPELLVQFQDESVVDDSQLPKDRFSAERLKGVDSTLKIQPAELGDSAMYLCASSPSDRAVYGYTFGSGTRLTVV.

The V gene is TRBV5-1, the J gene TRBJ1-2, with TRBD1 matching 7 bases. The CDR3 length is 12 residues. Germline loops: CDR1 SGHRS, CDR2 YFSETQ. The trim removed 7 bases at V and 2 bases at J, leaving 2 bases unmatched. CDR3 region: CASSTGNYGYTF. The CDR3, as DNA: TGCGCCAGCTCGACAGGGAACTATGGCTACACCTTC.

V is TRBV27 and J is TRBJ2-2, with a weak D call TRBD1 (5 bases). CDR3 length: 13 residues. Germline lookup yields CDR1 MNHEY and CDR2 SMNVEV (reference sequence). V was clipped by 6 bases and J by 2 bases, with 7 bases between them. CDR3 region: CASRTDNTGELFF. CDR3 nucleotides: TGTGCCAGCAGGACAGACAACACCGGGGAGCTGTTTTTT.

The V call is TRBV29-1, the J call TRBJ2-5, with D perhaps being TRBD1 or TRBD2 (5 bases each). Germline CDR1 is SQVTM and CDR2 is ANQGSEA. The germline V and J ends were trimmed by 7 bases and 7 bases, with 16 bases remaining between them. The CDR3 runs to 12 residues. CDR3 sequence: CSGSGSGGTQYF. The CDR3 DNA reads TGCAGCGGTTCGGGCTCTGGGGGGACCCAGTACTTC.

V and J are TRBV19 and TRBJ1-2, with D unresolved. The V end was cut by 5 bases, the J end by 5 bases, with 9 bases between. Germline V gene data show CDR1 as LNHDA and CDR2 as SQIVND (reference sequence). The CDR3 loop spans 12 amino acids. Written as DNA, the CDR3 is TGTGCCAGTAGTCCAGGAAGGTATGGCTACACCTTC. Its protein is CASSPGRYGYTF.

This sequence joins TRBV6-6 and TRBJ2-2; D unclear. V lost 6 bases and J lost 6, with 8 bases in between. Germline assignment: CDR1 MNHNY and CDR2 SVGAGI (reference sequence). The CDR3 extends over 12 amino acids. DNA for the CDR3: TGTGCCAGCAGCCCCGAGCCCGGGGAGCTGTTTTTT. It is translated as CASSPEPGELFF.

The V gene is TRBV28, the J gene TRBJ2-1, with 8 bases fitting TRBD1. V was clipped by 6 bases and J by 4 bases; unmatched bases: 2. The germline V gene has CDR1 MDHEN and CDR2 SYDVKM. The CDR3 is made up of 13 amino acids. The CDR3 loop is CASSTGGYNEQFF. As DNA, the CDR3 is TGTGCCAGCAGCACAGGGGGGTACAATGAGCAGTTCTTC.

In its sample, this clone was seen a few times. The CDR3 loop is CASSVGVSTDTQYF. As DNA, the CDR3 is TGTGCCAGCAGCGTAGGGGTCAGCACAGATACGCAGTATTTT. The chain combines TRBV9 with TRBJ2-3, with D hard to call. In germline, CDR1 is SGDLS, CDR2 YYNGEE. Trimming pared 0 bases from V and 0 bases from J, leaving 5 bases between. The CDR3 extends over 14 amino acids.

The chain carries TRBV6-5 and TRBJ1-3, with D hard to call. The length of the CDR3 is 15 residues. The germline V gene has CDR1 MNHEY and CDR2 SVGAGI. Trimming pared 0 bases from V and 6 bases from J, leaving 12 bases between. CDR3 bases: TGTGCCAGCAGTTACTCGAGGCGAAAGGAAAACACCATATATTTT. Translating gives CASSYSRRKENTIYF.

Here the CDR3 reads CASSPPTF. The DNA for the CDR3 is TGTGCCAGCAGCCCCCCTACCTTC. This chain uses TRBV9 with TRBJ1-2; D remains unclear. V was shortened by 4 bases and J by 14 bases, with 6 bases between the two germline ends. Germline V gene data show CDR1 as SGDLS and CDR2 as YYNGEE. The CDR3 has 8 amino acids.

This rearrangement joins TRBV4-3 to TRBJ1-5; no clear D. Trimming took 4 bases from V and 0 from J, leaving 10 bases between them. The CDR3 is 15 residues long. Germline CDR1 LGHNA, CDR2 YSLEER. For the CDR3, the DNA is TGCGCCAGCAGCCTTGGCCTTTATAGCAATCAGCCCCAGCATTTT. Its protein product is CASSLGLYSNQPQHF.

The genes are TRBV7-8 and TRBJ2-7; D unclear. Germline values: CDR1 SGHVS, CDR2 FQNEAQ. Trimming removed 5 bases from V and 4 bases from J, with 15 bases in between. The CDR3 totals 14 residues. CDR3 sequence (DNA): TGTGCCAGCAGCCCTAATAGAGTAGGGTACGAGCAGTACTTC. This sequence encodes CASSPNRVGYEQYF.

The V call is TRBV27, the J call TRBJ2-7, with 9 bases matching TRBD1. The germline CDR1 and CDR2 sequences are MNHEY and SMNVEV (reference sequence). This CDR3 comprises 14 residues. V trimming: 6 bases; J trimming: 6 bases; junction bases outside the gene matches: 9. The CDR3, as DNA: TGTGCCAGCAGCTCTCCCCGGACAGGGGTCGAGCAGTACTTC. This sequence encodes CASSSPRTGVEQYF.

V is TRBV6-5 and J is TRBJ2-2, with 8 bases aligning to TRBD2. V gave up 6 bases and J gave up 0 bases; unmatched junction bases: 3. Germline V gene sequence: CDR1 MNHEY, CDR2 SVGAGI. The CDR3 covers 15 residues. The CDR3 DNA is TGTGCCAGCAGGGCGGGACTAGCGAACACCGGGGAGCTGTTTTTT. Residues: CASRAGLANTGELFF.

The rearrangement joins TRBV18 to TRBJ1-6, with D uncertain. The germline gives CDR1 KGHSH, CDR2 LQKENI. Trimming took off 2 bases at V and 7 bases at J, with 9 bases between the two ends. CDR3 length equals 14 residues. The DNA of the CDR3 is TGTGCCAGCTCACCAAGCGCGGTGAATTCACCCCTCCACTTT. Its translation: CASSPSAVNSPLHF.

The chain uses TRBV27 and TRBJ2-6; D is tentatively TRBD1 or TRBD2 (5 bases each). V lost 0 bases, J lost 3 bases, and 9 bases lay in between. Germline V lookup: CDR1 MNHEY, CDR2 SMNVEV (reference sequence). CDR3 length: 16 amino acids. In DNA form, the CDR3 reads TGTGCCAGCAGTTTATCGGGACGGATTGGGGCCAACGTCCTGACTTTC. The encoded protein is CASSLSGRIGANVLTF.

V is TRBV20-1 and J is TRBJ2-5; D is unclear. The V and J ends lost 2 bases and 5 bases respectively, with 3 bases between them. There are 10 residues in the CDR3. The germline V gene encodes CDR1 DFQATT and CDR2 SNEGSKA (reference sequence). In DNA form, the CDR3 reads TGCAGTGCTAGAACTGAGACCCAGTACTTC. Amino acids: CSARTETQYF.

This chain's CDR3 is CASGAGGRTGELFF. The CDR3 DNA is TGTGCCAGTGGGGCCGGGGGCAGAACCGGGGAGCTGTTTTTT. The V and J genes are TRBV19 and TRBJ2-2, with D possibly being TRBD1 or TRBD2 (6 bases each). Between the trimmed V and J ends, which lost 8 bases and 5 bases, there was a span of 15 bases. The germline V gene encodes CDR1 LNHDA and CDR2 SQIVND (reference sequence). CDR3 length equals 14 residues.

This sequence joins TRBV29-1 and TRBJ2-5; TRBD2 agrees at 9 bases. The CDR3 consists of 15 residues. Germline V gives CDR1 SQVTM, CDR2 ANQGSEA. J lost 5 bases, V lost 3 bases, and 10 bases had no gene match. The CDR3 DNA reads TGCAGCGTTGATGGGACTAGCTGGGGCCGGGAGACCCAGTACTTC. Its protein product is CSVDGTSWGRETQYF. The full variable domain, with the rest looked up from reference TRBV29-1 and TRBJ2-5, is SAVISQKPSRDICQRGTSLTIQCQVDSQVTMMFWYRQQPGQSLTLIATANQGSEATYESGFVIDKFPISRPNLTFSTLTVSNMSPEDSSIYLCSVDGTSWGRETQYFGPGTRLLVL.

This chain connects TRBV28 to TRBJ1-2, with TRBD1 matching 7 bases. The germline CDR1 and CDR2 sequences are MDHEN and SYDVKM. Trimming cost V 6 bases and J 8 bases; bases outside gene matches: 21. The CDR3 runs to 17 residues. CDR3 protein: CASSHTDPDRDISGYTF. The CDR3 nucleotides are TGTGCCAGCAGCCATACCGACCCCGACAGGGATATTAGCGGCTACACCTTC.

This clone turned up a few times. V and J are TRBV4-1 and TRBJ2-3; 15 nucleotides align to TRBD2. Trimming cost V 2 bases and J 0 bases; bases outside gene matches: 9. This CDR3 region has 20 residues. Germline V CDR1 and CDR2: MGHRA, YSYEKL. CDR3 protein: CASSQPGLAGGSTSTDTQYF. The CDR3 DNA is TGCGCCAGCAGCCAACCGGGACTAGCGGGGGGATCTACTAGCACAGATACGCAGTATTTT.

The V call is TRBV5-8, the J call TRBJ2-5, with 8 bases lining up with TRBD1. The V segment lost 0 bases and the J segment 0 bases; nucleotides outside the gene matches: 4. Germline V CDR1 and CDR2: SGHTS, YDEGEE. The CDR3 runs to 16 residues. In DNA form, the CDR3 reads TGTGCCAGCAGCTTGGGGGACAGGACGTACCAAGAGACCCAGTACTTC. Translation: CASSLGDRTYQETQYF.